Shown below are 8 T cell receptor beta chains from a single sample sequenced in a study of blood T cell repertoires in COVID-19. This table comes from immunoSEQ multiplex PCR, and its TCRdb copy is limited to in-frame clones, with some not included. Here the sample spans approximately 290,000 clones, about 89% being singletons. Input material: peripheral blood. These receptors originate from a woman in her 30s with COVID-19, enrolled during active disease.

The rearrangement uses TRBV10-3 and TRBJ2-3; tentatively, D is TRBD2 (5 bases). The CDR3 sequence is 15 residues long. Germline CDR1 and CDR2: ENHRY and SYGVKD. Deletions cut 8 bases from V and 0 bases from J, with 15 bases between. CDR3: CAIATNGESTDTQYF. CDR3 nucleotide sequence: TGTGCCATCGCTACTAACGGGGAGAGCACAGATACGCAGTATTTT.

The chain is built from TRBV5-4 and TRBJ1-6; 8 bases are a match to TRBD1. V shed 1 base, J shed 9 bases, and the junction held 9 bases outside the gene matches. The CDR3 contains 16 residues. Germline loops: CDR1 SGHNT, CDR2 YYREEE (reference sequence). CDR3 protein: CASSLWGRQGSSPLHF. CDR3 coding DNA: TGTGCCAGCAGCTTGTGGGGGCGACAGGGGAGTTCACCCCTCCACTTT.

This chain links TRBV15 with TRBJ2-2, with 7 bases aligning to TRBD1. The CDR3 consists of 13 residues. CDR1 and CDR2 from the germline V gene are LNHNV and YYDKDF (reference sequence). V was clipped by 4 bases and J by 4 bases; unmatched bases: 0. CDR3 sequence: CATSTGGTGELFF. In DNA, the CDR3 is TGTGCCACCAGCACAGGGGGCACCGGGGAGCTGTTTTTT.

This clone was recorded only once. The rearrangement uses TRBV2 and TRBJ1-3; 8 bases map to TRBD1. Germline CDR1 and CDR2: SNHLY and FYNNEI. CDR3 length equals 16 residues. The junction had 6 bases not matched to a gene; V was cut back by 5 bases and J by 0 bases. CDR3 loop: CASSLDRAVSGNTIYF. The CDR3 DNA reads TGTGCCAGCAGTTTGGACAGGGCCGTCTCTGGAAACACCATATATTTT.

The chain links TRBV28 to TRBJ2-5, with D hard to call. This CDR3 is 10 amino acids long. The V gene's germline CDR1 is MDHEN and CDR2 SYDVKM. V was clipped by 5 bases and J by 5 bases, with 3 bases between them. DNA for the CDR3: TGTGCCAGCAGTGGCGAGACCCAGTACTTC. Protein sequence: CASSGETQYF.

This rearrangement joins TRBV2 to TRBJ2-3; D unresolved. This CDR3 is 14 amino acids long. Per the germline V gene, CDR1 is SNHLY and CDR2 is FYNNEI. Trimming took 4 bases from V and 4 from J, leaving 12 bases between them. CDR3 in amino acids: CASSGLGIADTQYF. In DNA, the CDR3 is TGTGCCAGCAGTGGTCTGGGCATCGCAGATACGCAGTATTTT.

This chain uses TRBV6-1 with TRBJ1-1, with D perhaps matching TRBD1 (6 bases). Per the germline V gene, CDR1 is MNHNS and CDR2 is SASEGT. With 0 bases removed from V and 5 bases from J, the gap between germline ends came to 13 bases. This CDR3 has 15 residues. CDR3 bases: TGTGCCAGCAGTGAAGCAGGACAGAGGGGGACTGAAGCTTTCTTT. Translated: CASSEAGQRGTEAFF.

With respect to this clone: Sequence at one end of the junction differs from germline and may be a read error. The chain links TRBV20-1 to TRBJ1-5; 7 bases fit TRBD1. The germline V gene has CDR1 DFQATT and CDR2 SNEGSKA (reference sequence). This CDR3 has 14 residues. CDR3 loop: CSTSRQGFNQPQHF. In DNA, the CDR3 is TGCAGTACTAGTCGACAGGGATTCAATCAGCCCCAGCATTTT.